This T cell receptor beta chain was retrieved from a study of T cell responses to AZD1222 COVID-19 vaccine. Study overall: Pooling covered second doses at about 4 or about 12 weeks.

Turning to this clone: Its target is not known.

Germline loops: CDR1 LNHDA, CDR2 SQIVND (reference sequence). There are 13 residues in the CDR3. V was clipped by 6 bases and J by 2 bases, with 10 bases between them. The repertoire was sequenced with immunoSEQ multiplex PCR; TCRdb's copy has only in-frame clones and lacks some. Among approximately 150,000 clones listed, around 90% were seen once. Study results and caveats: At study baseline, merely five or six AZD1222 recipients were seropositive. The donor cohort was predominantly white British with a female majority, and clonal diversity may have been underestimated. Spike-specific TCR depth and breadth grew after two AZD1222 doses.

V is TRBV19 and J is TRBJ1-1; tentative D call: TRBD1 (5 bases). The receptor's source is an adult in good health. The material sequenced was peripheral blood, taken on day 0 of AZD1222 vaccination. The DNA for the CDR3 is TGTGCCAGTAGGCTGACAGAAAACACTGAAGCTTTCTTT. It translates to CASRLTENTEAFF.